This TCR beta chain was captured by sequencing in a study of response to subunit inactivated influenza vaccine. The CDR3 is 12 amino acids. V was shortened by 1 base and J by 7 bases, with 8 bases between the two germline ends. In germline, CDR1 is SEHNR, CDR2 FQNEAQ (reference sequence). In this sample, this clonotype turned up many times. Its specificity is unknown. A single record per CDR3 protein comes from TCRdb applying MiXCR to the RT-PCR reads. The table has around 180,000 distinct CDR3 sequences, about 9% seen once. Study-level points and caveats: With each seasonal influenza vaccination, the authors suggested, few new T cells are recruited.

Sequenced here: non-naive T cells sorted from PBMCs, sampled on the day of vaccination. The chain joins TRBV7-9 to TRBJ2-7; D is unclear. The origin of this receptor is a man in his forties or fifties who received an inactivated influenza vaccine. The CDR3 spells CASSLVGEEQYF. The CDR3 region has the DNA TGTGCCAGCAGCTTAGTTGGGGAAGAGCAGTACTTC. The full variable domain, its missing parts supplied by reference TRBV7-9 and TRBJ2-7, is DTGVSQNPRHKITKRGQNVTFRCDPISEHNRLYWYRQTLGQGPEFLTYFQNEAQLEKSRLLSDRFSAERPKGSFSTLEIQRTEQGDSAMYLCASSLVGEEQYFGPGTRLTVT.